Sequencing of this T cell receptor beta chain was carried out in a study of T cell clonotyping in hematopoietic cell transplantation. General observations from the study: Recipient TCR diversity dropped after transplant; expanded clonotypes rose from day 30 to 180.

As to time point: recipient sample about 28 days before transplant, after cytoreduction. Germline values: CDR1 SEHNR, CDR2 FQNEAQ (reference sequence). V gave up 5 bases and J gave up 6 bases, with 19 bases separating them. The CDR3 contains 15 residues. Concerning this clone itself: Its matching antigen is unknown.

Sequencing was performed with immunoSEQ multiplex PCR; in TCRdb, only in-frame clones are kept and a portion is missing. The sample holds around 5,900 clones; 80% are singletons and the top ten take just over 14%. The sequenced sample was peripheral blood mononuclear cells, obtained before stem cell transplant. The chain carries TRBV7-9 and TRBJ1-2; TRBD1 might be the D (6 bases). This TCR came from a woman aged 50 to 65 with acute myeloid leukemia. Some clones in this sample may be carry-over from other donors' samples. CDR3 sequence: CASSRRDTPRNGYTF. The DNA of the CDR3 is TGTGCCAGCAGCAGAAGGGACACCCCAAGGAATGGCTACACCTTC. The full variable domain, completed using reference TRBV7-9 and TRBJ1-2, is DTGVSQNPRHKITKRGQNVTFRCDPISEHNRLYWYRQTLGQGPEFLTYFQNEAQLEKSRLLSDRFSAERPKGSFSTLEIQRTEQGDSAMYLCASSRRDTPRNGYTFGSGTRLTVV.